This section outlines one TCR beta chain sequence together with its context. From germline, CDR1 is SNHLY and CDR2 FYNNEI. V dropped 6 bases and J dropped 4; count of bases not matched to a gene: 11. The CDR3 is 19 residues long. TCRdb's copy holds only in-frame clones and misses some; the assay was immunoSEQ multiplex PCR. Of 75,000 to 95,000 clones in the sample, about 94% were seen once. The sample comes from a study of technical replicates of blood from several donors. Material: T cells isolated from PBMCs. The receptor comes from a human donor in good health. This chain connects TRBV2 to TRBJ2-6; TRBD2 matches at 14 bases. DNA for the CDR3: TGTGCCAGCAGAACTACCGGGACTAGCGGGAGCTCAGGGGCCAACGTCCTGACTTTC. Its translation: CASRTTGTSGSSGANVLTF.